The T cell receptor (beta chain) described here comes from a study of cytomegalovirus exposure and HLA in healthy donors. About this clone: The antigen is not known.

PCR involved 60 Vbeta and 13 Jbeta primers. The repertoire was sequenced with immunoSEQ multiplex PCR; TCRdb's copy has only in-frame clones and lacks some. The table includes roughly 190,000 clones, roughly four fifths detected once. The germline V gene encodes CDR1 WSHSY and CDR2 SAAADI. This CDR3 has 11 amino acids. Broader study findings: Some V segments, including TRBV6-2 and TRBV6-3, were excluded as indistinguishable.

The chain employs TRBV10-2 and TRBJ2-5; D ambiguous. The J call may not be correct, given that the DNA end is closer to TRBJ2-7. The source is a woman aged 18 to 35 in good health and CMV-seronegative. Material: PBMCs. CDR3 in DNA: TGCGCCAGCAGTCGCTCCTACGAGCAGTACTTC. It codes for CASSRSYEQYF.